These 3 T cell receptor beta chains came from one sample sequenced in a study of OX40 agonist ivuxolimab in advanced cancers. The protocol was immunoSEQ multiplex PCR, while the TCRdb copy is restricted to in-frame clones and leaves out a portion. The repertoire includes 45,000 to 50,000 clones, approximately 90% of them detected once, and around 5.6% sits in the top ten. The sample was CD4+ or CD8+ T cells sorted from blood, taken in a trial of the OX40 agonist ivuxolimab. These receptors were obtained from an adult with an advanced solid tumor such as melanoma, head and neck, liver or kidney cancer.

This clone was seen once. The chain joins TRBV6-6 to TRBJ2-1; 9 nucleotides match TRBD2. From germline, CDR1 is MNHNY and CDR2 SVGAGI (reference sequence). Losses at the gene ends were 8 bases for V and 9 bases for J; bases not matched to a gene: 14. The CDR3 covers 15 residues. The CDR3 bases are TGTGCCAGCTTAGCGGGAGTACGAATTCGGGGTGAGCAGTTCTTC. It yields the protein CASLAGVRIRGEQFF.

J is TRBJ1-5 and V is TRBV19, with D uncertain. The germline gives CDR1 LNHDA, CDR2 SQIVND (reference sequence). Trimming took 8 bases from V and 5 from J, leaving 13 bases between them. This CDR3 has 13 residues. The CDR3 DNA reads as TGTGCCAGTGCGGACCTCATCTATCAGCCCCAGCATTTT. This encodes CASADLIYQPQHF. Full variable domain (missing parts from reference TRBV19 and TRBJ1-5): DGGITQSPKYLFRKEGQNVTLSCEQNLNHDAMYWYRQDPGQGLRLIYYSQIVNDFQKGDIAEGYSVSREKKESFPLTVTSAQKNPTAFYLCASADLIYQPQHFGDGTRLSIL.

V is TRBV7-6 and J is TRBJ2-5; 10 bases align to TRBD1. Germline loops: CDR1 SGHVS, CDR2 FNYEAQ. Trimming cost V 5 bases and J 5 bases; bases outside gene matches: 8. The CDR3 extends over 15 amino acids. CDR3 in amino acids: CASSRDRGLWETQYF. CDR3 DNA sequence: TGTGCCAGCAGCCGCGACAGGGGGCTATGGGAGACCCAGTACTTC.